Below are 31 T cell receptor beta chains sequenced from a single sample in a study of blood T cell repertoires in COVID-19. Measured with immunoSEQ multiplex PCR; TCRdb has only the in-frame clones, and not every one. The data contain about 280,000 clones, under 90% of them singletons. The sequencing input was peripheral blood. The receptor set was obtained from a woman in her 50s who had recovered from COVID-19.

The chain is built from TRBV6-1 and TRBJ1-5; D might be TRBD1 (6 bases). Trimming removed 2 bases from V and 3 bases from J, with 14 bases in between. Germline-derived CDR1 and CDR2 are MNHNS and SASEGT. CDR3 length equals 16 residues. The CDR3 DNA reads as TGTGCCAGCAGTGAATTGTGGCAGGGGAACAATCAGCCCCAGCATTTT. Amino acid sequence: CASSELWQGNNQPQHF.

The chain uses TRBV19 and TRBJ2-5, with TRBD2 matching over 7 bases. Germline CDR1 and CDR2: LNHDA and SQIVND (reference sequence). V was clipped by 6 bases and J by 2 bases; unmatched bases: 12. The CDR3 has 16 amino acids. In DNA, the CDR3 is TGTGCCAGTAGCAGCACCTGGGGCGGGGGACAAGAGACCCAGTACTTC. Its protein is CASSSTWGGGQETQYF.

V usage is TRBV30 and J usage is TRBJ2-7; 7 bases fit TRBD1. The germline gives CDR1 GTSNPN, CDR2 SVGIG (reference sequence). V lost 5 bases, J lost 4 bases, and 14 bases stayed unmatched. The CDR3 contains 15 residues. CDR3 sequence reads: CAWGPGTGARYEQYF. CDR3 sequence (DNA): TGTGCCTGGGGCCCAGGTACAGGGGCTAGGTACGAGCAGTACTTC.

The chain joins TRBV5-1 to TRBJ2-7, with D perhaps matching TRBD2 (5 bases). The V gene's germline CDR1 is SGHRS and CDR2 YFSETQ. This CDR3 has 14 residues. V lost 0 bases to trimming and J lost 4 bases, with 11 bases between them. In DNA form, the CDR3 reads TGCGCCAGCAGCTTGGCAGGTAGCGATTACGAGCAGTACTTC. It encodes CASSLAGSDYEQYF.

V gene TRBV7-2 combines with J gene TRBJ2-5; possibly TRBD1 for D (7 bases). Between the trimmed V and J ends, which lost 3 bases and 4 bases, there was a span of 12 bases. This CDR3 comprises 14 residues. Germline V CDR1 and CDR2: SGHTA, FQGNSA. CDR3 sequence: CASSFRGEGETQYF. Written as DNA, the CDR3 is TGTGCCAGCAGCTTCAGGGGGGAAGGAGAGACCCAGTACTTC.

The CDR3: CASSRLGTGGTGNTIYF. CDR3 DNA: TGTGCCAGCAGCCGGTTAGGGACAGGGGGTACTGGAAACACCATATATTTT. The chain joins TRBV5-5 to TRBJ1-3; 11 bases are a match to TRBD1. This CDR3 contains 17 residues. With V trimmed by 4 bases and J by 2 bases, 8 bases remained unmatched. CDR1 and CDR2 from the germline V gene are SGHKS and YYEKEE (reference sequence).

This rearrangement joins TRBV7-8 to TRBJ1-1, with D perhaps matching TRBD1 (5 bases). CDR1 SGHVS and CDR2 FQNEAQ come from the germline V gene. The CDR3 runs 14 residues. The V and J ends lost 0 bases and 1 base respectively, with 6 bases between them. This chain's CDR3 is CASSLATGNTEAFF. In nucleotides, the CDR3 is TGTGCCAGCAGCTTAGCCACAGGGAACACTGAAGCTTTCTTT.

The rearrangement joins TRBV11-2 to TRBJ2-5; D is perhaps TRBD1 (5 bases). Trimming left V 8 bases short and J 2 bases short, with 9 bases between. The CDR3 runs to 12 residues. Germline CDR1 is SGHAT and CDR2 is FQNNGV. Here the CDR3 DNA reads TGTGCCAGCGGGCAGGGTCAAGAGACCCAGTACTTC. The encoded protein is CASGQGQETQYF.

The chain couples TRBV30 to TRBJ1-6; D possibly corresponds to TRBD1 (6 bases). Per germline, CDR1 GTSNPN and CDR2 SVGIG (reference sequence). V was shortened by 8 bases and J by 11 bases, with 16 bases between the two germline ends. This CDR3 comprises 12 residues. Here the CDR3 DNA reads TGTGCCAGCGGGGGACAAGTGGCACCCCTCCACTTT. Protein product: CASGGQVAPLHF.

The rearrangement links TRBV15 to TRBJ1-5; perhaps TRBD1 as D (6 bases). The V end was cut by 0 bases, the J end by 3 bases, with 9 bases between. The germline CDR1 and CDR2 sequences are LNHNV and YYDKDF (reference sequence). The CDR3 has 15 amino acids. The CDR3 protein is CATSRDGQINQPQHF. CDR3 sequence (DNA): TGTGCCACCAGCAGAGATGGACAGATCAATCAGCCCCAGCATTTT.

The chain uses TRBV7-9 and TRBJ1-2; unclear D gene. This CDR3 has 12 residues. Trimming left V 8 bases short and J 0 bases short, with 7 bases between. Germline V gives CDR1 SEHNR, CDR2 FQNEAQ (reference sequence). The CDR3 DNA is TGTGCCAGCGGAGTATCTAACTATGGCTACACCTTC. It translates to CASGVSNYGYTF.

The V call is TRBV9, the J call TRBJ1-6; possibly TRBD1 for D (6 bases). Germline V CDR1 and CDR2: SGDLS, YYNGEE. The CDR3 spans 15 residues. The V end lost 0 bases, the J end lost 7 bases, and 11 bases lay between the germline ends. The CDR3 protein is CASSVAGAENSPLHF. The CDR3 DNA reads TGTGCCAGCAGCGTAGCAGGGGCGGAGAATTCACCCCTCCACTTT.

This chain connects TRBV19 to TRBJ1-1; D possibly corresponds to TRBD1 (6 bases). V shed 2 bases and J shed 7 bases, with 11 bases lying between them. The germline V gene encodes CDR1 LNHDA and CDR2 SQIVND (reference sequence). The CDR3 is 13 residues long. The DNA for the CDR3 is TGTGCCAGTAGTATAAGGACAGAAAATGAAGCTTTCTTT. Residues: CASSIRTENEAFF.

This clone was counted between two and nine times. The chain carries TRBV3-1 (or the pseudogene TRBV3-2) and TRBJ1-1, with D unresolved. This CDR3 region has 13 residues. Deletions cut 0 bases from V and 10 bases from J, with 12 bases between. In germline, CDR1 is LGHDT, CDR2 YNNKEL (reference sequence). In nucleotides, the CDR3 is TGTGCCAGCAGCCAAGATGGCGGCAGTGGAGCTTTCTTT. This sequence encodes CASSQDGGSGAFF.

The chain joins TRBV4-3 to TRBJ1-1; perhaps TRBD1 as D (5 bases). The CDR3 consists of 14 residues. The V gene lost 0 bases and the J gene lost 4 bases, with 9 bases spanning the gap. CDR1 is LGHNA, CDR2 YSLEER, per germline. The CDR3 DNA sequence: TGCGCCAGCAGCCAAGAGGGGAGGGGCACTGAAGCTTTCTTT. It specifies CASSQEGRGTEAFF.

As DNA, the CDR3 is TGTGCCAGCAGCTCTCTTGGGGGCTTTAACACCGGGGAGCTGTTTTTT. Encoded protein: CASSSLGGFNTGELFF. V usage is TRBV7-3 and J usage is TRBJ2-2; D may be TRBD1 (6 bases). V lost 4 bases and J 2 bases, leaving 14 bases between the germline ends. The CDR3 spans 16 residues. Germline CDR1 is SGHTA and CDR2 is FQGTGA.

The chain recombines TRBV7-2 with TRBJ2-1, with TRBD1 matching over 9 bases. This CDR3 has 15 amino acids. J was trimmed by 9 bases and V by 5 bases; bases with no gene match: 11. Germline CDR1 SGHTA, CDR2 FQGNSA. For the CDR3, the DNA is TGTGCCAGCAGCGTTAGCCGGGACAGGGCTGGTGAGCAGTTCTTC. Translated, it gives CASSVSRDRAGEQFF. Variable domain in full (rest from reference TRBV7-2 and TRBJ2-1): GAGVSQSPSNKVTEKGKDVELRCDPISGHTALYWYRQSLGQGLEFLIYFQGNSAPDKSGLPSDRFSAERTGGSVSTLTIQRTQQEDSAVYLCASSVSRDRAGEQFFGPGTRLTVL.

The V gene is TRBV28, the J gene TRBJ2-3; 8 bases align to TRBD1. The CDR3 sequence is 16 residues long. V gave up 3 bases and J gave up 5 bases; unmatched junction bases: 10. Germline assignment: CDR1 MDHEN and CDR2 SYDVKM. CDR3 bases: TGTGCCAGCAGTTTTACCTCCCACAGGGGGGTAGATACGCAGTATTTT. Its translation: CASSFTSHRGVDTQYF.

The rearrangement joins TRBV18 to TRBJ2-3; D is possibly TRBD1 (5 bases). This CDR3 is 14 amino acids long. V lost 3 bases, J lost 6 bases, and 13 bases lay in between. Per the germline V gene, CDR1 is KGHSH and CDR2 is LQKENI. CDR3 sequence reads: CASSPAWGADTQYF. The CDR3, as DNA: TGTGCCAGCTCACCTGCTTGGGGCGCGGATACGCAGTATTTT.

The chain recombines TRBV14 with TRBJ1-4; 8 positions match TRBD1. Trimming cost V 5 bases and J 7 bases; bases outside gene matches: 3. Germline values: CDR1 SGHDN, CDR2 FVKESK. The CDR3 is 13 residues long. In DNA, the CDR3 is TGTGCCAGCAGCACCGGGACAGGTGAAAAACTGTTTTTT. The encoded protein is CASSTGTGEKLFF.

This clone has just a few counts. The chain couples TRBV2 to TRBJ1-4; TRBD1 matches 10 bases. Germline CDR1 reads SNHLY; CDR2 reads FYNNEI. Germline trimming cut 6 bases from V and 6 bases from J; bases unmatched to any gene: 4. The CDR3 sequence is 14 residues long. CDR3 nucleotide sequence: TGTGCCAGCAGGGAGACAGGGGGCTATGAAAAACTGTTTTTT. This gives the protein CASRETGGYEKLFF.

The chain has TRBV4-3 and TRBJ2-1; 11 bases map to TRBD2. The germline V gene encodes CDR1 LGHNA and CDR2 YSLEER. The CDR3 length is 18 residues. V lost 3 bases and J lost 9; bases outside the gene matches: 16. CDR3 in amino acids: CASSHLTPNSGGAFEQFF. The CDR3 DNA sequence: TGCGCCAGCAGCCACTTAACCCCTAATAGCGGGGGGGCTTTTGAGCAGTTCTTC.

CDR3 DNA: TGTGCCAGCAGTTTAGGAGGGGCCCCCGCTAATGAAAAACTGTTTTTT. Its translation: CASSLGGAPANEKLFF. This chain uses TRBV28 with TRBJ1-4, with D possibly being TRBD1 (5 bases). V lost 2 bases and J lost 3, with 13 bases in between. Germline CDR1 and CDR2: MDHEN and SYDVKM. The CDR3 runs to 16 residues.

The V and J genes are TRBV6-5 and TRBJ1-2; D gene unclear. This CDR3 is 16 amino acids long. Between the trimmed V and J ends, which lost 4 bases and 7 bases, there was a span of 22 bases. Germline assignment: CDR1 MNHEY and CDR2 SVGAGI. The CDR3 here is CASSFNFLSLLSGYTF. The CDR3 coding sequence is TGTGCCAGCAGTTTTAACTTTTTAAGCTTGCTTTCTGGCTACACCTTC.

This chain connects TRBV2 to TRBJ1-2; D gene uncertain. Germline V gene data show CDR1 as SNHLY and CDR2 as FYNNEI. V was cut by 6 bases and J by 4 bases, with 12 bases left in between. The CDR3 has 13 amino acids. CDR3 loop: CASSETPIYGYTF. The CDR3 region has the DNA TGTGCCAGCAGCGAGACACCGATCTATGGCTACACCTTC. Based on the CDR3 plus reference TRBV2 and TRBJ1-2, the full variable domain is EPEVTQTPSHQVTQMGQEVILRCVPISNHLYFYWYRQILGQKVEFLVSFYNNEISEKSEIFDDQFSVERPDGSNFTLKIRSTKLEDSAMYFCASSETPIYGYTFGSGTRLTVV.

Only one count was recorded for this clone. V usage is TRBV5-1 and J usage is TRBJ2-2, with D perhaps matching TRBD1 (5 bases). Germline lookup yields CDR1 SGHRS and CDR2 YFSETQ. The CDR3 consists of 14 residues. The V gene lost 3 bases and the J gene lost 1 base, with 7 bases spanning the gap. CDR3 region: CASSSDKNTGELFF. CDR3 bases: TGCGCCAGCAGCTCGGACAAGAACACCGGGGAGCTGTTTTTT.

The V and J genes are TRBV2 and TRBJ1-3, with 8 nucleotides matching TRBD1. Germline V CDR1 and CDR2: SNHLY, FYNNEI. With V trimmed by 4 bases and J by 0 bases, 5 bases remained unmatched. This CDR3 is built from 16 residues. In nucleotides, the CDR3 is TGTGCCAGCAGTGGACAGGGGCCGCGCTCTGGAAACACCATATATTTT. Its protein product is CASSGQGPRSGNTIYF. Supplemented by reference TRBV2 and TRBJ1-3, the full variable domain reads EPEVTQTPSHQVTQMGQEVILRCVPISNHLYFYWYRQILGQKVEFLVSFYNNEISEKSEIFDDQFSVERPDGSNFTLKIRSTKLEDSAMYFCASSGQGPRSGNTIYFGEGSWLTVV.

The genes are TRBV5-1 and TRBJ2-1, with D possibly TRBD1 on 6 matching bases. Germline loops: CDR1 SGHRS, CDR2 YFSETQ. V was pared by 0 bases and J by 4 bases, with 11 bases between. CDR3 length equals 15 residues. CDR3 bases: TGCGCCAGCAGCTTGGATGGACAGAGTTACAATGAGCAGTTCTTC. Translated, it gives CASSLDGQSYNEQFF. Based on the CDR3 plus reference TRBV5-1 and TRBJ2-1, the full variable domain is KAGVTQTPRYLIKTRGQQVTLSCSPISGHRSVSWYQQTPGQGLQFLFEYFSETQRNKGNFPGRFSGRQFSNSRSEMNVSTLELGDSALYLCASSLDGQSYNEQFFGPGTRLTVL.

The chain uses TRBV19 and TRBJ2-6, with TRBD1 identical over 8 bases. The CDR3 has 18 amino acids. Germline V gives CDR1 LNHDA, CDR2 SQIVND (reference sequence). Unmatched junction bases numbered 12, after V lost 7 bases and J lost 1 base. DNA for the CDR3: TGTGCCAGTAAGAGTATTCCGGGACAGGTATCTGGGGCCAACGTCCTGACTTTC. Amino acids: CASKSIPGQVSGANVLTF. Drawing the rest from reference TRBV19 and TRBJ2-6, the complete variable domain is DGGITQSPKYLFRKEGQNVTLSCEQNLNHDAMYWYRQDPGQGLRLIYYSQIVNDFQKGDIAEGYSVSREKKESFPLTVTSAQKNPTAFYLCASKSIPGQVSGANVLTFGAGSRLTVL.

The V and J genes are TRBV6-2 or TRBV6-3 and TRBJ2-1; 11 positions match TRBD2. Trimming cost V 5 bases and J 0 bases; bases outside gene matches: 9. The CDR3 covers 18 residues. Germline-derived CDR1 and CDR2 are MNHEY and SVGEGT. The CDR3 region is CASSIILAGGSSYNEQFF. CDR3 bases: TGTGCCAGCAGTATAATATTAGCGGGGGGGAGCTCCTACAATGAGCAGTTCTTC.

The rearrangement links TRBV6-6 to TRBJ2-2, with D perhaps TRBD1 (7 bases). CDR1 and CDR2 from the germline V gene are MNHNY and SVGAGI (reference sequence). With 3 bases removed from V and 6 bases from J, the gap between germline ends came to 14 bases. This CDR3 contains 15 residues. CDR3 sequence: CASSYGGGAPGELFF. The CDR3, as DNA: TGTGCCAGCAGTTATGGAGGGGGCGCCCCCGGGGAGCTGTTTTTT.